This T cell receptor beta chain was found in a study of shared clonotypes between healthy human individuals. This table comes from immunoSEQ multiplex PCR, and its TCRdb copy is limited to in-frame clones, with some not included. The repertoire holds under 1,100,000 clones, with more than 60% as singletons. The CDR3 is 13 amino acids. The germline V gene has CDR1 SGHRS and CDR2 YFSETQ. The germline V and J ends were trimmed by 6 bases and 0 bases, with 9 bases remaining between them. Sequencing was performed on memory CD4+ T cells sorted from blood. As to subset: CD45RA-negative fraction. The TCR comes from a man aged 18 to 30 in good health. This chain joins TRBV5-1 and TRBJ1-1; D is ambiguous. DNA of the CDR3: TGCGCCAGCACGGGAGTAATGAACACTGAAGCTTTCTTT. This encodes CASTGVMNTEAFF. The entire variable domain, with the rest obtained from reference TRBV5-1 and TRBJ1-1, is as follows: KAGVTQTPRYLIKTRGQQVTLSCSPISGHRSVSWYQQTPGQGLQFLFEYFSETQRNKGNFPGRFSGRQFSNSRSEMNVSTLELGDSALYLCASTGVMNTEAFFGQGTRLTVV.